A selection of T cell receptor beta chains follows, all from one sample in a study of glioma-infiltrating T cells. TCRdb re-called the multiplex PCR reads through MiXCR, storing one row per CDR3 protein. Of some 180,000 distinct CDR3 sequences in the sample, roughly 32% were seen once. The specimen sequenced was glioma tissue, nonneoplastic brain tissue, or PBMCs (not recorded which). The source of these receptors is a human donor with low-grade glioma or glioblastoma, undergoing nonglioma brain surgery, or in good health (not recorded which). CDR3s include the opening cysteine and the closing phenylalanine or tryptophan. Each record gives: clone size, D gene, J gene, V gene, CDR3 protein, CDR3 DNA. D genes are given only for firm matches. Clone size, where shown, is once, few, many, or a class for clones that have expanded.

clone_size: many; d_call: TRBD2; j_call: TRBJ2-1; v_call: TRBV20-1; cdr3_aa: CSARDGGRLAVDNEQFF; cdr3_nt: TGCAGTGCTAGAGATGGGGGAAGACTAGCGGTCGACAATGAGCAGTTCTTC
clone_size: few; d_call: .; j_call: TRBJ2-3; v_call: TRBV4-1; cdr3_aa: CASSQSAREVRKTDTQYF; cdr3_nt: TGCGCCAGCAGCCAGTCTGCTAGGGAAGTAAGGAAGACAGATACGCAGTATTTT
clone_size: many; d_call: .; j_call: TRBJ2-3; v_call: TRBV7-2; cdr3_aa: CASSPYTDTQYF; cdr3_nt: TGTGCCAGCAGCCCTTACACAGATACGCAGTATTTT
clone_size: few; d_call: .; j_call: TRBJ2-6; v_call: TRBV18; cdr3_aa: CASSPRQATSGANVLTF; cdr3_nt: TGTGCCAGCTCACCGAGGCAGGCCACCTCTGGGGCCAACGTCCTGACTTTC
clone_size: few; d_call: .; j_call: TRBJ2-7; v_call: TRBV4-1; cdr3_aa: CASSQPSGRDRREQYF; cdr3_nt: TGCGCCAGCAGCCAACCTTCGGGAAGGGACCGGCGCGAGCAGTACTTC
clone_size: many; d_call: .; j_call: TRBJ2-3; v_call: TRBV4-3; cdr3_aa: CASSQAPYTDTQYF; cdr3_nt: TGCGCCAGCAGCCAAGCCCCCTACACAGATACGCAGTATTTT
clone_size: .; d_call: .; j_call: TRBJ2-7; v_call: TRBV5-1; cdr3_aa: CASSLPGAQNEQYF; cdr3_nt: TGCGCCAGCAGCTTGCCGGGTGCCCAGAACGAGCAGTACTTC
clone_size: many; d_call: .; j_call: TRBJ2-5; v_call: TRBV18; cdr3_aa: CASSPNGAQETQYF; cdr3_nt: TGTGCCAGCTCACCAAATGGGGCGCAAGAGACCCAGTACTTC
clone_size: .; d_call: .; j_call: TRBJ2-1; v_call: TRBV6-1; cdr3_aa: CASSHRARPRQRVVHNEQFF; cdr3_nt: TGTGCCAGCAGCCATCGAGCTCGCCCCCGCCAGAGGGTTGTGCACAATGAGCAGTTCTTC
clone_size: many; d_call: TRBD2; j_call: TRBJ2-1; v_call: TRBV7-9; cdr3_aa: CASSVGTSGTYNEQFF; cdr3_nt: TGTGCCAGCAGCGTAGGGACTAGCGGGACCTACAATGAGCAGTTCTTC
clone_size: many; d_call: TRBD1; j_call: TRBJ1-2; v_call: TRBV19; cdr3_aa: CASSMPTTGWYTF; cdr3_nt: TGTGCCAGTAGTATGCCCACGACAGGGTGGTACACCTTC
clone_size: .; d_call: .; j_call: TRBJ2-7; v_call: TRBV5-1; cdr3_aa: CASSSWTASSYEQYF; cdr3_nt: TGCGCCAGCAGCTCTTGGACGGCGAGCTCCTACGAGCAGTACTTC
clone_size: many; d_call: TRBD2; j_call: TRBJ2-1; v_call: TRBV27; cdr3_aa: CASSFRAGGPVEQFF; cdr3_nt: TGTGCCAGCAGTTTTCGGGCGGGAGGGCCGGTTGAGCAGTTCTTC
clone_size: many; d_call: .; j_call: TRBJ1-3; v_call: TRBV4-1; cdr3_aa: CASSQDFRGSGNTIYF; cdr3_nt: TGCGCCAGCAGCCAAGATTTCCGGGGCTCTGGAAACACCATATATTTT
clone_size: .; d_call: TRBD1; j_call: TRBJ1-5; v_call: TRBV30; cdr3_aa: CAWSTLGQVGQHF; cdr3_nt: TGTGCCTGGAGTACCCTCGGACAGGTCGGCCAGCATTTT
clone_size: many; d_call: TRBD2; j_call: TRBJ2-1; v_call: TRBV2; cdr3_aa: CASIRTGASGTYEQFF; cdr3_nt: TGTGCCAGCATTCGGACGGGGGCTAGCGGGACGTATGAGCAGTTCTTC
clone_size: .; d_call: .; j_call: TRBJ1-1; v_call: TRBV3-1; cdr3_aa: CASSTAGLNTKAFF; cdr3_nt: TGTGCCAGCAGCACAGCAGGTTTGAACACTAAAGCTTTCTTT
clone_size: many; d_call: TRBD2; j_call: TRBJ2-1; v_call: TRBV24-1; cdr3_aa: CATSDLTGGPYNEQFF; cdr3_nt: TGTGCCACCAGTGATTTGACGGGAGGGCCCTACAATGAGCAGTTCTTC
clone_size: many; d_call: .; j_call: TRBJ1-6; v_call: TRBV20-1; cdr3_aa: CSARVDGTNSPLHF; cdr3_nt: TGCAGTGCTAGAGTGGACGGAACGAATTCACCCCTCCACTTT
clone_size: many; d_call: .; j_call: TRBJ1-1; v_call: TRBV2; cdr3_aa: CASSDATANTEAFF; cdr3_nt: TGTGCCAGCAGTGACGCGACAGCGAACACTGAAGCTTTCTTT
clone_size: many; d_call: .; j_call: TRBJ2-5; v_call: TRBV15; cdr3_aa: CATSRDSVQETQYF; cdr3_nt: TGTGCCACCAGCAGAGATAGCGTCCAAGAGACCCAGTACTTC
clone_size: many; d_call: TRBD2; j_call: TRBJ2-7; v_call: TRBV7-2; cdr3_aa: CASSTLGLAGSEQYF; cdr3_nt: TGTGCCAGCAGCACCCTGGGACTAGCGGGGAGCGAGCAGTACTTC
clone_size: few; d_call: .; j_call: TRBJ2-7; v_call: TRBV12-3/TRBV12-4; cdr3_aa: CASSLIGSIYEQYF; cdr3_nt: TGTGCCAGCAGTTTGATCGGGAGCATTTACGAGCAGTACTTC
clone_size: many; d_call: .; j_call: TRBJ2-7; v_call: TRBV6-1; cdr3_aa: CASRFGGNEQYF; cdr3_nt: TGTGCCAGCAGATTCGGAGGGAACGAGCAGTACTTC
clone_size: many; d_call: .; j_call: TRBJ2-7; v_call: TRBV6-1; cdr3_aa: CASISPGREQYF; cdr3_nt: TGTGCCAGCATCAGCCCGGGTCGCGAGCAGTACTTC
clone_size: many; d_call: TRBD2; j_call: TRBJ2-7; v_call: TRBV20-1; cdr3_aa: CSAPIAGSSYEQYF; cdr3_nt: TGCAGTGCCCCAATAGCGGGTAGCTCCTACGAGCAGTACTTC
clone_size: many; d_call: .; j_call: TRBJ2-7; v_call: TRBV14; cdr3_aa: CASSQLGHSYEQYF; cdr3_nt: TGTGCCAGCAGCCAACTAGGACACTCCTACGAGCAGTACTTC
clone_size: many; d_call: TRBD2; j_call: TRBJ2-3; v_call: TRBV10-3; cdr3_aa: CAITGKAGVSSTDTQYF; cdr3_nt: TGTGCCATCACGGGAAAAGCGGGAGTCTCTAGCACAGATACGCAGTATTTT
clone_size: many; d_call: .; j_call: TRBJ2-7; v_call: TRBV6-6; cdr3_aa: CASSYSGTYYEQYF; cdr3_nt: TGTGCCAGCAGTTACTCGGGGACTTACTACGAGCAGTACTTC
clone_size: many; d_call: .; j_call: TRBJ2-7; v_call: TRBV6-2/TRBV6-3; cdr3_aa: CASSESREQYF; cdr3_nt: TGTGCCAGCAGCGAGAGTAGGGAGCAGTACTTC
clone_size: few; d_call: TRBD1; j_call: TRBJ2-7; v_call: TRBV29-1; cdr3_aa: CSVGSGGEQYF; cdr3_nt: TGCAGCGTTGGTTCAGGGGGCGAGCAGTACTTC
clone_size: many; d_call: TRBD1; j_call: TRBJ1-2; v_call: TRBV27; cdr3_aa: CASSRQGAGNYGYTF; cdr3_nt: TGTGCCAGCAGCCGACAGGGGGCGGGGAACTATGGCTACACCTTC